Listed below are T cell receptor beta chains from one sample, sequenced in a study of T cell responses to AZD1222 COVID-19 vaccine. Produced via immunoSEQ multiplex PCR; TCRdb's table is partial and in-frame only. The sample lists approximately 100,000 clones, around nine tenths occurring once. This material consisted of peripheral blood, taken on day 0 of AZD1222 vaccination. These receptors came from an adult in good health. Both conserved end residues are part of each CDR3. Fields, in order: V gene, D gene, clone size, J gene, CDR3 DNA, CDR3 protein. A D gene is named only where the DNA matches it firmly. Clone size, where shown, is once, few, many, or a class for clones that have expanded.

v_call: TRBV20-1
d_call: -
clone_size: -
j_call: TRBJ2-1
cdr3_nt: TGCAGTGCTAGTGCGGATGAGCAGTTCTTC
cdr3_aa: CSASADEQFF

v_call: TRBV3-1/TRBV3-2
d_call: TRBD2
clone_size: once
j_call: TRBJ2-1
cdr3_nt: TGTGCCAGCAGCCAATCGACTAGCGGGAATGGCAATGAGCAGTTCTTC
cdr3_aa: CASSQSTSGNGNEQFF

v_call: TRBV27
d_call: TRBD1
clone_size: once
j_call: TRBJ1-5
cdr3_nt: TGTGCCAGCAGTCCCCGGGACAGGGTATTCTTTGGCAATCAGCCCCAGCATTTT
cdr3_aa: CASSPRDRVFFGNQPQHF

v_call: TRBV5-6
d_call: -
clone_size: -
j_call: TRBJ2-7
cdr3_nt: TGTGCCAGCAGCTTCCGGGGGCCGGACGAGCAGTACTTC
cdr3_aa: CASSFRGPDEQYF

v_call: TRBV28
d_call: -
clone_size: -
j_call: TRBJ2-7
cdr3_nt: TGTGCCAGCACTACGGGGGCAGGACGATACGAGCAGTACTTC
cdr3_aa: CASTTGAGRYEQYF

v_call: TRBV3-1/TRBV3-2
d_call: -
clone_size: -
j_call: TRBJ1-6
cdr3_nt: TGTGCCAGCAGCCAAGACGGTCGGATTCGTTCACCCCTCCACTTT
cdr3_aa: CASSQDGRIRSPLHF

v_call: TRBV18
d_call: -
clone_size: -
j_call: TRBJ1-5
cdr3_nt: TGTGCCAGCTCACCGGGGGGAACGAATCAGCCCCAGCATTTT
cdr3_aa: CASSPGGTNQPQHF

v_call: TRBV7-2
d_call: -
clone_size: -
j_call: TRBJ1-5
cdr3_nt: TGTGCCAGCAGCTCGACTTATCAGCCCCAGCATTTT
cdr3_aa: CASSSTYQPQHF

v_call: TRBV5-1
d_call: -
clone_size: -
j_call: TRBJ2-7
cdr3_nt: TGCGCCAGCAGGGTCTCAGGGCTTACCTACGAGCAGTACTTC
cdr3_aa: CASRVSGLTYEQYF

v_call: TRBV24-1
d_call: TRBD1
clone_size: -
j_call: TRBJ2-2
cdr3_nt: TGTGCCACCAGTGATGGACAGGGGTACACCGGGGAGCTGTTTTTT
cdr3_aa: CATSDGQGYTGELFF

v_call: TRBV11-2
d_call: -
clone_size: -
j_call: TRBJ1-1
cdr3_nt: TGTGCCAGCAGCTTGGATCTCGGCCGGGCTGAAGCTTTCTTT
cdr3_aa: CASSLDLGRAEAFF

v_call: TRBV5-1
d_call: -
clone_size: -
j_call: TRBJ2-2
cdr3_nt: TGCGCCAGCAGCTCACAATCGGGACTCCTGAACACCGGGGAGCTGTTTTTT
cdr3_aa: CASSSQSGLLNTGELFF

v_call: TRBV19
d_call: TRBD1
clone_size: -
j_call: TRBJ1-2
cdr3_nt: TGTGCCAGTAGTTCTAGGGACAGGGGCTATGGCTACACCTTC
cdr3_aa: CASSSRDRGYGYTF

v_call: TRBV12-3/TRBV12-4
d_call: -
clone_size: -
j_call: TRBJ2-7
cdr3_nt: TGTGCCAGCAGTTTAAACCCGACAGGGCAGTACTTC
cdr3_aa: CASSLNPTGQYF

v_call: TRBV5-1
d_call: TRBD2
clone_size: -
j_call: TRBJ2-7
cdr3_nt: TGCGCCAGCAGCTTGGGGGGGACTAGCGGGATCCGCGAGCAGTACTTC
cdr3_aa: CASSLGGTSGIREQYF

v_call: TRBV12-5
d_call: -
clone_size: -
j_call: TRBJ1-5
cdr3_nt: TGTGCTAGTGGTTTGAGGGGCAATCAGCCCCAGCATTTT
cdr3_aa: CASGLRGNQPQHF

v_call: TRBV6-5
d_call: -
clone_size: -
j_call: TRBJ2-1
cdr3_nt: TGTGCCAGCAGTTACGGGGGACCAACCAATGAGCAGTTCTTC
cdr3_aa: CASSYGGPTNEQFF

v_call: TRBV2
d_call: TRBD2
clone_size: -
j_call: TRBJ2-7
cdr3_nt: TGTGCCAGCAGAGGGACTAGCGGAGACTACGAGCAGTACTTC
cdr3_aa: CASRGTSGDYEQYF

v_call: TRBV5-1
d_call: TRBD2
clone_size: -
j_call: TRBJ2-7
cdr3_nt: TGCGCCAGCAGCTTGTCGGGAGGTTCATACGAGCAGTACTTC
cdr3_aa: CASSLSGGSYEQYF

v_call: TRBV3-1/TRBV3-2
d_call: -
clone_size: -
j_call: TRBJ2-5
cdr3_nt: TGTGCCAGCAGCCTAAGTGCAGAGACCCAGTACTTC
cdr3_aa: CASSLSAETQYF

v_call: TRBV7-9
d_call: -
clone_size: -
j_call: TRBJ2-1
cdr3_nt: TGTGCCAGCAGCCCCACCCAGGGCGAGCAGTTCTTC
cdr3_aa: CASSPTQGEQFF

v_call: TRBV5-1
d_call: TRBD1
clone_size: -
j_call: TRBJ1-2
cdr3_nt: TGCGCCAGCAGCTTGACGGGACAGGGAACTAACTATGGCTACACCTTC
cdr3_aa: CASSLTGQGTNYGYTF

v_call: TRBV6-5
d_call: -
clone_size: -
j_call: TRBJ1-2
cdr3_nt: TGTGCCAGCAGGCCCACAGGATATGGCTACACCTTC
cdr3_aa: CASRPTGYGYTF

v_call: TRBV7-2
d_call: -
clone_size: once
j_call: TRBJ2-1
cdr3_nt: TGTGCCAGCAGCTTATTCCCCCTAGTCGGGGATGAGCAGTTCTTC
cdr3_aa: CASSLFPLVGDEQFF

v_call: TRBV4-1
d_call: -
clone_size: -
j_call: TRBJ1-2
cdr3_nt: TGCGCCAGCAGCCAAAGTCGGGGGGCGTTAATAGGTGGCTACACCTTC
cdr3_aa: CASSQSRGALIGGYTF

v_call: TRBV2
d_call: TRBD1
clone_size: -
j_call: TRBJ1-3
cdr3_nt: TGTGCCAGCCTAAAAACAGGGGCTGGAAACACCATATATTTT
cdr3_aa: CASLKTGAGNTIYF

v_call: TRBV5-1
d_call: TRBD1
clone_size: -
j_call: TRBJ2-4
cdr3_nt: TGCGCCAGCAGCCTGGGGGACAGGCCGGACATTCAGTACTTC
cdr3_aa: CASSLGDRPDIQYF

v_call: TRBV3-1/TRBV3-2
d_call: -
clone_size: -
j_call: TRBJ1-2
cdr3_nt: TGTGCCAGCAGCCAAGTCGGGGGCGGCTACACCTTC
cdr3_aa: CASSQVGGGYTF

v_call: TRBV7-2
d_call: TRBD1
clone_size: -
j_call: TRBJ1-5
cdr3_nt: TGTGCCAGCAGCAACAGGGGCTGGGAGCCCCAGCATTTT
cdr3_aa: CASSNRGWEPQHF

v_call: TRBV25-1
d_call: -
clone_size: -
j_call: TRBJ2-6
cdr3_nt: TGTGCCAGCAGTGAATCCCGCAGCTCTGGGGCCAACGTCCTGACTTTC
cdr3_aa: CASSESRSSGANVLTF

v_call: TRBV3-1/TRBV3-2
d_call: -
clone_size: -
j_call: TRBJ2-3
cdr3_nt: TGTGCCAGCAGCCAAGGGGCTAGCAGCCTTAGCACAGATACGCAGTATTTT
cdr3_aa: CASSQGASSLSTDTQYF

v_call: TRBV7-9
d_call: -
clone_size: -
j_call: TRBJ1-2
cdr3_nt: TGTGCCAGCAGCAGACAGGACTCCCTCTATGGCTACACCTTC
cdr3_aa: CASSRQDSLYGYTF

v_call: TRBV11-3
d_call: TRBD1
clone_size: -
j_call: TRBJ1-1
cdr3_nt: TGTGCCAGCAGCTCCACAGGGGCAGGGGGTACTGAAGCTTTCTTT
cdr3_aa: CASSSTGAGGTEAFF

v_call: TRBV6-1
d_call: TRBD1
clone_size: -
j_call: TRBJ2-5
cdr3_nt: TGTGCCAGCAGTGAACGGTTTTCCGGGACAGGGGATTTGACCCAGTACTTC
cdr3_aa: CASSERFSGTGDLTQYF

v_call: TRBV15
d_call: -
clone_size: -
j_call: TRBJ2-1
cdr3_nt: TGTGCCACCAGCAGGGGTCTCGAGGAGCAGTTCTTC
cdr3_aa: CATSRGLEEQFF

v_call: TRBV13
d_call: -
clone_size: once
j_call: TRBJ1-1
cdr3_nt: TGTGCCAGCAGTTTGACACCGAACACTGAAGCTTTCTTT
cdr3_aa: CASSLTPNTEAFF

v_call: TRBV27
d_call: TRBD1
clone_size: -
j_call: TRBJ1-5
cdr3_nt: TGTGCCAGCAGTCCACAGGGGGATCAGCCCCAGCATTTT
cdr3_aa: CASSPQGDQPQHF